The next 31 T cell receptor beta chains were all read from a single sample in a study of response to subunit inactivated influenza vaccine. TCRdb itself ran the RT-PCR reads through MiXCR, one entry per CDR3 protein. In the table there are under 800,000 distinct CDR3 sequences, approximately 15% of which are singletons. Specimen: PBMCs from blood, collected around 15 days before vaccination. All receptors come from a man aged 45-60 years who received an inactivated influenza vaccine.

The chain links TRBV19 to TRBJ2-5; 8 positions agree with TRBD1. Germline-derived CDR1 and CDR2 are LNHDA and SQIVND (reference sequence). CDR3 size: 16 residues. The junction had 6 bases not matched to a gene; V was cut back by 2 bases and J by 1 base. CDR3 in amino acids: CASSIPTGQGQETQYF. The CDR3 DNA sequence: TGTGCCAGTAGTATACCCACAGGACAGGGCCAAGAGACCCAGTACTTC.

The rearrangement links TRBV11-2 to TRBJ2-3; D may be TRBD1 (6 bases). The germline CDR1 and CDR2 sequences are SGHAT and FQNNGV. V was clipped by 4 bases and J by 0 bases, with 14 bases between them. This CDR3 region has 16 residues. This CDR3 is CASSSRVRGSTDTQYF. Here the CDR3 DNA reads TGTGCCAGCAGCTCCAGAGTCAGGGGCAGCACAGATACGCAGTATTTT.

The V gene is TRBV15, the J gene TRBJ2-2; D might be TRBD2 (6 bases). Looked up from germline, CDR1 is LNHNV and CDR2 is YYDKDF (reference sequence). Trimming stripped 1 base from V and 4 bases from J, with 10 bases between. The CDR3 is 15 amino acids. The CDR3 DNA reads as TGTGCCACCAGCAGAGTCGGGGGTGGCACCGGGGAGCTGTTTTTT. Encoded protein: CATSRVGGGTGELFF.

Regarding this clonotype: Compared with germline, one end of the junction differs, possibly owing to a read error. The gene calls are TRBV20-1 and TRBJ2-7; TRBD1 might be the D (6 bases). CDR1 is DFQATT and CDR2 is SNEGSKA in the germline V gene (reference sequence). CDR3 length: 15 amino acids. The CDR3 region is CSAPIGGHLSYEQYF. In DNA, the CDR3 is TGCAGTGCCCCCATAGGGGGACACCTTTCCTACGAACAGTACTTC.

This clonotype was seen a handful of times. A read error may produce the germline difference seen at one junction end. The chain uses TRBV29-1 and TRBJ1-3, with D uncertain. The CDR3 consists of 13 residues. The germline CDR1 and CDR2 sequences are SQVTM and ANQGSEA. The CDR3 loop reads CSVEVQSGNTIYF. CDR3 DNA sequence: TGCAGCGTCGAAGTACAGAGCGGAAACACCATATATTTT.

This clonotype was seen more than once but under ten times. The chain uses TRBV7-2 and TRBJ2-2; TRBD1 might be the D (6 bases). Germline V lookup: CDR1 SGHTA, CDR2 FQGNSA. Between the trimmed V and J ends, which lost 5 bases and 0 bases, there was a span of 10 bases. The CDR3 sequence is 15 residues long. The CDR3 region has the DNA TGTGCCAGCAGCCGAAGACAGGCGAACACCGGGGAGCTGTTTTTT. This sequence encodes CASSRRQANTGELFF. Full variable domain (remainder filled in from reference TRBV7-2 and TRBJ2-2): GAGVSQSPSNKVTEKGKDVELRCDPISGHTALYWYRQSLGQGLEFLIYFQGNSAPDKSGLPSDRFSAERTGGSVSTLTIQRTQQEDSAVYLCASSRRQANTGELFFGEGSRLTVL.

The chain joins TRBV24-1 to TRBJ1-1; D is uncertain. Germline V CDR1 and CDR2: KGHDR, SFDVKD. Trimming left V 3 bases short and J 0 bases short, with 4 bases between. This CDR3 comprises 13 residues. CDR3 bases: TGTGCCACCAGTGATATTATGAACACTGAAGCTTTCTTT. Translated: CATSDIMNTEAFF.

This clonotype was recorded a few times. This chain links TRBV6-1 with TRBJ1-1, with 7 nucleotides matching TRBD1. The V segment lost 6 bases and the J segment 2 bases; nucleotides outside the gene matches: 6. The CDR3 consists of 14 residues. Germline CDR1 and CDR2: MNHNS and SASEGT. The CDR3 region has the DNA TGTGCCAGCAGGGAGGGACAGCCTAACACTGAAGCTTTCTTT. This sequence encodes CASREGQPNTEAFF.

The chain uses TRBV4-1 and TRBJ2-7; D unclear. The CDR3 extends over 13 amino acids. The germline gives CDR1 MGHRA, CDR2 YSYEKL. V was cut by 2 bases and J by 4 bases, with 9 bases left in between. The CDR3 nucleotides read TGCGCCAGCAGCCAAATTAACAGTTACGAGCAGTACTTC. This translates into CASSQINSYEQYF.

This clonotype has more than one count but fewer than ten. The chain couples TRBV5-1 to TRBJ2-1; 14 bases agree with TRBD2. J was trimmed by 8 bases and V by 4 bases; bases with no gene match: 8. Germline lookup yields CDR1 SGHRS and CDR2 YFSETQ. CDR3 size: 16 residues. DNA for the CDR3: TGCGCCAGCAGCCCCGCCGGGACTAGCGGGAGCTATGAGCAGTTCTTC. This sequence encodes CASSPAGTSGSYEQFF.

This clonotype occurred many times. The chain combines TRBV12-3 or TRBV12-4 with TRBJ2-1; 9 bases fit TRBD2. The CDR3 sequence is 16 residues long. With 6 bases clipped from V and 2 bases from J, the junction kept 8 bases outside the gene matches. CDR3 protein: CASRQEGLAAYNEQFF. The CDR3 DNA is TGTGCCAGCAGACAGGAGGGACTAGCAGCCTACAATGAGCAGTTCTTC.

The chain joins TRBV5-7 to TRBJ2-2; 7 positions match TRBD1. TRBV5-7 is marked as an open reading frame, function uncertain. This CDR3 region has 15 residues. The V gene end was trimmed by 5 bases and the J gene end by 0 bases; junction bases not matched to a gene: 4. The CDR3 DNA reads TGTGCCAGCAGTCCGGACAGGACGAACACCGGGGAGCTGTTTTTT. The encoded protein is CASSPDRTNTGELFF.

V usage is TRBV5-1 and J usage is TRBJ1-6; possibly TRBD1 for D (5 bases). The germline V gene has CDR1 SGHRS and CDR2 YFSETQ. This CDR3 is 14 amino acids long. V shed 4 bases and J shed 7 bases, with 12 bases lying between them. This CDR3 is CASSGGRYNSPLHF. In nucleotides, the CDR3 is TGCGCCAGCAGCGGGGGGAGGTACAATTCACCCCTCCACTTT.

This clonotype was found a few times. CDR3 coding DNA: TGCGCCAGCAGCTTCGACAGGCAGACCGGGGAGCTGTTTTTT. Amino acids: CASSFDRQTGELFF. The chain is built from TRBV5-1 and TRBJ2-2, with a weak D call TRBD1 (6 bases). Germline-derived CDR1 and CDR2 are SGHRS and YFSETQ. Trimming shortened V by 2 bases and J by 5 bases, and 10 bases separated the two germline ends. The CDR3 runs to 14 residues.

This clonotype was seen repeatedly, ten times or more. The CDR3 sequence: CASSQDYGEQFF. CDR3 sequence (DNA): TGCGCCAGCAGCCAAGACTATGGAGAGCAGTTCTTC. The gene calls are TRBV4-1 and TRBJ2-1; no clear D. CDR1 and CDR2 (germline): MGHRA, YSYEKL. The CDR3 extends over 12 amino acids. Trimming pared 0 bases from V and 10 bases from J, leaving 7 bases between.

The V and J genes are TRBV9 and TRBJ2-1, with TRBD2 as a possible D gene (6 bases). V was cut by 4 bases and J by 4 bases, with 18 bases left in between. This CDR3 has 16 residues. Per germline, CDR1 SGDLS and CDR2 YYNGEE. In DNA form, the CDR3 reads TGTGCCAGCAGCCCATACATCGCTAGCGAATACAATGAGCAGTTCTTC. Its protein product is CASSPYIASEYNEQFF.

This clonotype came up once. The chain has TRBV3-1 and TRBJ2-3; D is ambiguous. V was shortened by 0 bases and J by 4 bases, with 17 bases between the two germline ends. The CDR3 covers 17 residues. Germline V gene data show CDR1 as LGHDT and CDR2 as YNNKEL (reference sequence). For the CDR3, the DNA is TGTGCCAGCAGCCAAGATTGGGTAGAAAGTTGGTCAGATACGCAGTATTTT. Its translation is CASSQDWVESWSDTQYF.

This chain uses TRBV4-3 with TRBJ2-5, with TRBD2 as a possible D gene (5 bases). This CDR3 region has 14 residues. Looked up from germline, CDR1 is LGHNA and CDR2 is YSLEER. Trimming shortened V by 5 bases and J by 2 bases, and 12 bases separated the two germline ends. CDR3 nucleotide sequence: TGCGCCAGCAGCGCATGGACGGGGCAAGAGACCCAGTACTTC. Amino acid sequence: CASSAWTGQETQYF.

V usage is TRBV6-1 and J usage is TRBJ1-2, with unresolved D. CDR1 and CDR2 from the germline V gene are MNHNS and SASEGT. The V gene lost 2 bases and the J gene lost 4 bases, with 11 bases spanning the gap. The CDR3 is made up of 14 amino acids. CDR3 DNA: TGTGCCAGCAGTGAAAGTGGCGGATTCTATGGCTACACCTTC. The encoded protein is CASSESGGFYGYTF.

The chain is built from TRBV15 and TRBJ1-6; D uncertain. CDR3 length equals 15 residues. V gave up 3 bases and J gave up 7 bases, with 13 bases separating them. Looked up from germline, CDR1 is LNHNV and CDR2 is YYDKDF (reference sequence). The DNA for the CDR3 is TGTGCCACCAGCAGGAAGTACGCTAAGAATTCACCCCTCCACTTT. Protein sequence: CATSRKYAKNSPLHF.

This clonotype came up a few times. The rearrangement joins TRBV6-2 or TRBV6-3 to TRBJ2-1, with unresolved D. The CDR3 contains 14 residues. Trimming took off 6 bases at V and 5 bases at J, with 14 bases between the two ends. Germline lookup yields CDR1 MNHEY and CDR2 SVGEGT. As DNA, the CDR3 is TGTGCCAGCAGGAGAGGTATTTGGAACAATGAGCAGTTCTTC. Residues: CASRRGIWNNEQFF.

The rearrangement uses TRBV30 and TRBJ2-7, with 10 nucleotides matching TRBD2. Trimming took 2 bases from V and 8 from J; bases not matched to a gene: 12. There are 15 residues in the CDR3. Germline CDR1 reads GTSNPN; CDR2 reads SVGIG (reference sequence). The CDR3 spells CAWSPPQAGGRKQYF. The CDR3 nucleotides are TGTGCCTGGAGTCCCCCCCAAGCGGGAGGGAGGAAGCAGTACTTC.

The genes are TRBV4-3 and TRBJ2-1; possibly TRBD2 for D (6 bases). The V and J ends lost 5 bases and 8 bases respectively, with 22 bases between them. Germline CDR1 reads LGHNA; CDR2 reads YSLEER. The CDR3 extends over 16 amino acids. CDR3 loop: CASSGPRDSLRDEQFF. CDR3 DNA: TGCGCCAGCAGCGGCCCAAGGGACTCCCTCAGGGATGAGCAGTTCTTC.

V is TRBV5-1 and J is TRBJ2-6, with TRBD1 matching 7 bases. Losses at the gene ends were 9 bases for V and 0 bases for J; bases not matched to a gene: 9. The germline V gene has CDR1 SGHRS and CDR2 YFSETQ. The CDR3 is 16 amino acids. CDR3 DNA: TGCGCCACCTCCGTGGGACAGTCCTCTGGGGCCAACGTCCTGACTTTC. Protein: CATSVGQSSGANVLTF. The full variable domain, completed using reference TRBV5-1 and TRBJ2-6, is KAGVTQTPRYLIKTRGQQVTLSCSPISGHRSVSWYQQTPGQGLQFLFEYFSETQRNKGNFPGRFSGRQFSNSRSEMNVSTLELGDSALYLCATSVGQSSGANVLTFGAGSRLTVL.

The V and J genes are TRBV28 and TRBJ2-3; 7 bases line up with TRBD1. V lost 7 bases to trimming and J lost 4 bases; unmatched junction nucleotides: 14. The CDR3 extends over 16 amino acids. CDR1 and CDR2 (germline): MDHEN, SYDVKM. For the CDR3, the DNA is TGTGCCAGCAACCTACTATTACAGGGGCGGCCAGATACGCAGTATTTT. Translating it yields CASNLLLQGRPDTQYF.

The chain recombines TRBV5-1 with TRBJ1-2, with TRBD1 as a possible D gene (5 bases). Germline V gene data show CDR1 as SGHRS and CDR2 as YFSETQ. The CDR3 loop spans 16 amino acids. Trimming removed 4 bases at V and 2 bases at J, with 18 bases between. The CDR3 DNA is TGCGCCAGCAGCCCGATGGGGGGATCCATAAACTATGGCTACACCTTC. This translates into CASSPMGGSINYGYTF.

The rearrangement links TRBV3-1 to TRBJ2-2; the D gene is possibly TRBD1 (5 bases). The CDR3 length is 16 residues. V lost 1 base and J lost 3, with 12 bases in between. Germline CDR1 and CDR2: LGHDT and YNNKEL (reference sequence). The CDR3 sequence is CASSQVGRADTGELFF. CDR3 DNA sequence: TGTGCCAGCAGCCAAGTCGGCAGGGCGGACACCGGGGAGCTGTTTTTT.

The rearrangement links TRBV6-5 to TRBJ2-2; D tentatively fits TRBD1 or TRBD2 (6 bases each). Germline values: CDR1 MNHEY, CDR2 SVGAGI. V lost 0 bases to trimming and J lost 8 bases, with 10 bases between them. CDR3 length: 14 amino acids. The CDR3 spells CASSYSGGRGELFF. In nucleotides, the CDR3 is TGTGCCAGCAGTTACTCTGGGGGGCGAGGGGAGCTGTTTTTT.

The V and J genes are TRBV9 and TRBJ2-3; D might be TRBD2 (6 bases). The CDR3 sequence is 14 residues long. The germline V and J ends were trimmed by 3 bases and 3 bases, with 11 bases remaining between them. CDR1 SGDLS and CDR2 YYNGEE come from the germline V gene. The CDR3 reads CASSGRAVTDTQYF. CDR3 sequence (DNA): TGTGCCAGCAGCGGGAGGGCCGTTACAGATACGCAGTATTTT.

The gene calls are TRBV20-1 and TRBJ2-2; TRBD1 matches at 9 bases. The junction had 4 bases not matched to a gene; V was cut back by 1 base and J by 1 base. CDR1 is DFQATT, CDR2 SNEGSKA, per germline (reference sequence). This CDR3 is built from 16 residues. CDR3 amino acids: CSARAEGQGNTGELFF. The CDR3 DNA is TGCAGTGCTAGAGCAGAGGGACAGGGGAACACCGGGGAGCTGTTTTTT.

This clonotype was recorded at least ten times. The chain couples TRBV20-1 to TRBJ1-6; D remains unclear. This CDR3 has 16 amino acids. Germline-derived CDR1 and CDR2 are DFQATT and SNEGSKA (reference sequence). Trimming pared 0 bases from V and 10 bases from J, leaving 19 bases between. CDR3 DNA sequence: TGCAGTGCTAGAGATCATTATGAGGGCTGGGGATCACCCCTCCACTTT. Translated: CSARDHYEGWGSPLHF.